This TCR beta chain was sequenced in a study of T-cell reconstitution after alpha-beta-depleted transplantation in children. Per germline, CDR1 MNHEY and CDR2 SVGEGT. There are 16 residues in the CDR3. V dropped 4 bases and J dropped 5; count of bases not matched to a gene: 12. Preparing the TCRbeta library involved the use of unique molecular identifiers. Via MiXCR, TCRdb re-called the PCR reads, giving one row per CDR3 protein. The sample carries 400,000 to 500,000 distinct CDR3 sequences, roughly 11% recorded once. The V and J genes are TRBV6-2 or TRBV6-3 and TRBJ2-5, with 8 positions matching TRBD1. The material was PBMCs from the stem cell graft donor, obtained from the stem cell graft. The sequence was collected from a human donor who donated a stem cell graft to a child with acute myeloid leukemia. As DNA, the CDR3 is TGTGCCAGCAGTTCCCGACGACAGGGGTCTGGGGAGACCCAGTACTTC. Protein: CASSSRRQGSGETQYF.